These 5 T cell receptor beta chains came from one sample sequenced in a study of shared clonotypes between healthy human individuals. Clones were read by immunoSEQ multiplex PCR, and TCRdb kept only the in-frame ones, dropping some. Of about 480,000 clones in the sample, about four fifths were seen once. Sequencing used PBMCs. The source is a woman between 40 and 55 years old in good health. Some clones in this sample may be carry-over from other donors' samples.

This clone appeared a single time. V is TRBV4-1 and J is TRBJ2-1; D possibly matches TRBD1 or TRBD2 (5 bases each). Trimming left V 0 bases short and J 11 bases short, with 14 bases between. The CDR3 has 14 residues. Germline loops: CDR1 MGHRA, CDR2 YSYEKL. Written as DNA, the CDR3 is TGCGCCAGCAGCCAAGACCCCGGGACGCCCCAGCAGTTCTTC. This codes for CASSQDPGTPQQFF.

V and J are TRBV18 and TRBJ2-5; D is unclear. Germline V gene sequence: CDR1 KGHSH, CDR2 LQKENI. V was shortened by 6 bases and J by 3 bases, with 5 bases between the two germline ends. The CDR3 spans 11 residues. CDR3 residues: CASSPKETQYF. The DNA for the CDR3 is TGTGCCAGCTCTCCTAAAGAGACCCAGTACTTC. Supplemented by reference TRBV18 and TRBJ2-5, the full variable domain reads NAGVMQNPRHLVRRRGQEARLRCSPMKGHSHVYWYRQLPEEGLKFMVYLQKENIIDESGMPKERFSAEFPKEGPSILRIQQVVRGDSAAYFCASSPKETQYFGPGTRLLVL.

The J gene is TRBJ2-7, the V gene TRBV25-1; D might be TRBD1 (5 bases). CDR1 is MGHDK and CDR2 is SYGVNS in the germline V gene. This CDR3 is built from 17 residues. The V and J ends lost 5 bases and 5 bases respectively, with 25 bases between them. The CDR3: CASSSPRFRVNVHEQYF. Written as DNA, the CDR3 is TGTGCCAGCAGTTCCCCTCGGTTCAGGGTGAATGTACACGAGCAGTACTTC.

The chain couples TRBV27 to TRBJ2-1; the D gene is possibly TRBD2 (6 bases). This CDR3 comprises 15 residues. V lost 10 bases and J 4 bases, leaving 20 bases between the germline ends. Germline loops: CDR1 MNHEY, CDR2 SMNVEV (reference sequence). In DNA, the CDR3 is TGTGCCACCGGAGGGGTGGCAGTCGGGTACAATGAGCAGTTCTTC. Protein product: CATGGVAVGYNEQFF.

This sequence joins TRBV6-6 and TRBJ2-1; no clear D gene. The germline V and J ends were trimmed by 2 bases and 2 bases, with 4 bases remaining between them. Germline loops: CDR1 MNHNY, CDR2 SVGAGI (reference sequence). CDR3 length: 13 residues. CDR3 sequence reads: CASSYIAYNEQFF. The CDR3 bases are TGTGCCAGCAGTTACATTGCCTACAATGAGCAGTTCTTC.